The text below deals with one TCR beta chain. Its antigen is not yet known. Base qualities are missing; no much larger clone stands one base away. TCRbeta CDR3 regions were amplified from genomic DNA by means of the immunoSEQ Assay, a bias-controlled multiplex PCR. For the original study's pipeline: The number of nucleated cells in each sample was estimated by amplification of reference gene primers within the assay. To quantify the absolute abundance of each unique TCRbeta CDR3 rearrangement, sequence reads were collapsed and filtered. For each sample, productive Simpson clonality was calculated as the square root of Simpson's diversity index over productive rearrangements. TCRdb's version of the immuneACCESS table is confined to in-frame rearrangements and falls short of the full clone set. An unresolved V gene accounts for under half of the shortfall where checked; the remainder is of unknown origin. The V and J calls and the clone size are those of that table, but D and trimming were determined from the DNA. This sample comprises roughly 200,000 clones, 85% of them detected only once. Approximately 18% of the sample is taken by the ten largest.

The data derive from a study of blood T cell repertoires in COVID-19 (dated by TCRdb to about 2020). The study in broad terms: Samples from collaborators originated in the United States, Italy and Spain and spanned both the acute and convalescent phases of COVID-19. The dataset comprised deeply sampled blood TCRbeta repertoires from subjects exposed to, actively infected with, or recovered from COVID-19. A freely available public database, intended as a resource for researchers studying the immune response to SARS-CoV-2, is where the repertoires were released. Nearly every sample came with metadata listing a de-identified subject ID, COVID-19 status, age in years and sex. Where HLA class I and class II types were available, the types were taken from metadata supplied by the sample provider, not from assay-based typing. Samples came from the ongoing ImmuneRACE study (first 160 participants) plus 1,254 subjects from 6 global collaborators. The material from the prospective study consisted of cDNA or gDNA derived from T cells, B-cell-depleted T cells, or PBMCs.

The CDR3 measures 15 amino acids from cysteine to phenylalanine. Left in the record is the CDR3 DNA by itself, 45 bases read in frame from the first base. From V the trimming removes 3 bases and from J it removes 7 bases, while the gene matches leave 8 bases of the junction unaccounted for. According to the germline V gene (reference sequence), CDR1 reads LNHDA and CDR2 reads SQIVND. Enrolling through a virtual design, the prospective study's participants ranged in age from about 18 to 100 years and lived across some 23 United States geographic areas. In the prospective study, cohorts were assigned on the basis of participant-reported clinical history obtained from a screening survey and a study questionnaire. ImmuneRACE Cohort 3 recovered participants were defined by two consecutive negative NP/OP PCR tests, healthcare professional clearance, or symptom resolution. In the prospective study, mobile phlebotomists collected whole blood, serum and a nasopharyngeal or oropharyngeal swab from each participant. Participants in the prospective study had the option to provide additional blood draws and questionnaires over a roughly 2-month period. Before DNA extraction, prospective study blood samples were shipped either frozen or at room temperature.

General study outcomes and caveats: The quantity of clinical and demographic metadata differed by source and by participant and was supplied without curation.

The sequence links TRBV19 to TRBJ2-1, and TRBD2 aligns with 8 junction nucleotides. The sample taken for sequencing was PBMCs or T cells enriched from blood (not recorded which). The TCR was taken from a man aged 35 to 55 who had recovered from COVID-19. At the DNA level, the sequence is TGTGCCAGTAGTATCCATGCGGGAGGAAGGAATGAGCAGTTCTTC. Its protein product is CASSIHAGGRNEQFF.